The 5 T cell receptor beta chains below were found in one sample sequenced in a study of lymphopenia after photon versus proton radiotherapy. Profiling relied on immunoSEQ multiplex PCR, and the TCRdb table lists in-frame clones only, not all of them. The repertoire has 20,000 to 30,000 clones, about nine tenths of them found once; the top ten carry less than 0.9%. Sequenced here: peripheral blood, sampled from a patient treated with photon-based radiotherapy. The receptors come from a woman between 50 and 59 years old with cholangiocarcinoma.

This chain connects TRBV7-2 to TRBJ2-7; D may be TRBD1 or TRBD2 (6 bases each). The CDR3 runs to 14 residues. Germline CDR1 is SGHTA and CDR2 is FQGNSA. Trimming stripped 4 bases from V and 4 bases from J, with 14 bases between. The CDR3 DNA is TGTGCCAGCAGCTCCCCGGGGGCACATTACGAGCAGTACTTC. Protein: CASSSPGAHYEQYF.

V is TRBV5-1 and J is TRBJ1-4, with TRBD1 identical over 7 bases. The CDR3 has 15 residues. Trimming at V came to 4 bases and at J to 8 bases, leaving 11 bases not matched to a gene. Germline CDR1 is SGHRS and CDR2 is YFSETQ. The CDR3 DNA follows: TGCGCCAGCAGCCTCGACACCGGGACAGTAGAAAAACTGTTTTTT. It translates to CASSLDTGTVEKLFF.

The rearrangement joins TRBV9 to TRBJ2-5, with TRBD1 as a possible D gene (5 bases). CDR1 is SGDLS and CDR2 is YYNGEE in the germline V gene. CDR3 size: 15 residues. Trimming shortened V by 0 bases and J by 4 bases, and 13 bases separated the two germline ends. The CDR3 spells CASSVDPGPGETQYF. The CDR3 nucleotides are TGTGCCAGCAGCGTAGATCCAGGGCCGGGAGAGACCCAGTACTTC.

The J gene is TRBJ2-3, the V gene TRBV29-1; TRBD1 matches at 9 bases. Germline lookup yields CDR1 SQVTM and CDR2 ANQGSEA. The trim removed 4 bases at V and 2 bases at J, leaving 10 bases unmatched. The CDR3 runs 16 residues. CDR3 coding DNA: TGCAGCGTTGTTTTCCCCGGACAGGGGCACACAGATACGCAGTATTTT. Translation gives CSVVFPGQGHTDTQYF.

By sample share, this clone is medium-sized. The chain combines TRBV7-9 with TRBJ1-5; D call uncertain. The CDR3 length is 14 residues. V gave up 1 base and J gave up 10 bases, with 14 bases separating them. Per germline, CDR1 SEHNR and CDR2 FQNEAQ (reference sequence). Here the CDR3 DNA reads TGTGCCAGCAGCTTAGGTGGGCACTCGGGCCCCCAGCATTTT. Amino acid sequence: CASSLGGHSGPQHF.